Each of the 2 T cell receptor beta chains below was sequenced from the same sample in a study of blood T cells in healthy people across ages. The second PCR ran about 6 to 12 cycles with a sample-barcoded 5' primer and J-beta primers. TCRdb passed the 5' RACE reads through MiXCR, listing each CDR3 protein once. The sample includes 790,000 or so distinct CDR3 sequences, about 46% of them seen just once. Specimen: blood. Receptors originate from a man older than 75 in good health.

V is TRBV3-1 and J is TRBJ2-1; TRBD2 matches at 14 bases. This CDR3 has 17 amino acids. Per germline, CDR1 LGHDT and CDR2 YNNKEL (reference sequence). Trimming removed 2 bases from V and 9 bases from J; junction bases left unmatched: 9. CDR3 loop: CASSQLGTSGSRGEQFF. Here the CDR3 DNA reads TGTGCCAGCAGCCAACTTGGGACTAGCGGGAGTCGGGGTGAGCAGTTCTTC.

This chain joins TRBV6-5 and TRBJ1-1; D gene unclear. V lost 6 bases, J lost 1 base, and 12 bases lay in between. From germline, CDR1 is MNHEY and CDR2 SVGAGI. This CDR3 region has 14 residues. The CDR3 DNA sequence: TGTGCCAGCAGAACGAGGCTAGAGAACACTGAAGCTTTCTTT. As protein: CASRTRLENTEAFF.